These 15 T cell receptor beta chains came from one sample sequenced in a study of tumor-infiltrating lymphocytes in primary liver carcinoma (dated by TCRdb to the late 2010s). Data came from an Illumina HiSeq 2500. TCRbeta-specific cDNA was reverse-transcribed from roughly 500 ng total RNA using a constant-region primer and ProtoScript II reverse transcriptase. The TCRbeta libraries were prepared through three rounds of nested multiplex PCR following a slightly modified ARM-PCR procedure. Each of the first two PCR rounds ran for around 10 cycles using multiplex TRBV1-TRBV30 forward primers together with a Cbeta reverse primer. TCRdb reworked the public reads: Q25 trimming with fastp, MiXCR clone assembly, productive beta chains retained. Rows with a matching CDR3 protein are joined into one entry that keeps the most common DNA and genes. The sample contains 200,000 or so distinct CDR3 sequences, approximately 65% of them found a single time. The top ten constitute roughly 7% of the sample.

RNA from unsorted whole blood was extracted with TRIzol reagent, and germline DNA was obtained with the DNeasy Blood & Tissue kit. Sequencing input: peripheral blood. The receptors were sampled from a woman aged 55-75 years with primary liver carcinoma and hepatitis B virus infection.

For this clonotype: An end of the junction does not agree with germline; a read error may underlie this. The chain is built from TRBV6-2 or TRBV6-3 and TRBJ2-1, with no clear D. Germline lookup yields CDR1 MNHEY and CDR2 SVGEGT. The CDR3 length is 15 residues. The CDR3 protein is CASRGSTRSYNERFF. DNA for the CDR3: TGTGCCAGCAGGGGTAGTACCCGCTCCTACAATGAGCGGTTCTTC.

This clonotype was picked up many times. The CDR3 coding sequence is TGTGCCAGCAGCTTAGGACGGGCACTCACAGATACGCAGTATTTT. Protein product: CASSLGRALTDTQYF. V usage is TRBV11-3 and J usage is TRBJ2-3; no clear D gene. The CDR3 is 15 amino acids. Trimming left V 1 base short and J 2 bases short, with 10 bases between. From germline, CDR1 is SGHNT and CDR2 YENEEA. The complete variable domain, with remaining parts taken from reference TRBV11-3 and TRBJ2-3, reads EAGVVQSPRYKIIEKKQPVAFWCNPISGHNTLYWYLQNLGQGPELLIRYENEEAVDDSQLPKDRFSAERLKGVDSTLKIQPAELGDSAVYLCASSLGRALTDTQYFGPGTRLTVL.

For this clonotype: With a much larger clone just one base away, this may be a read error. The CDR3 sequence: CASSLRWLAEVSRETQYF. The CDR3 nucleotides read TGTGCCAGCAGTTTAAGGTGGCTAGCGGAAGTGTCTAGAGAGACCCAGTACTTC. V usage is TRBV12-3 or TRBV12-4 and J usage is TRBJ2-5, with 7 positions matching TRBD2. The CDR3 is 18 residues long. The J segment lost 4 bases and the V segment lost 2 bases, leaving 16 bases of the junction unmatched.

This clonotype occurred once. A clone one base away is much larger, so this may be a read error. The chain joins TRBV4-1 to TRBJ1-2, with 9 positions matching TRBD1. From germline, CDR1 is MGHRA and CDR2 YSYEKL. CDR3 size: 16 residues. CDR3 nucleotides: TGCGCCGGCAGCCCCATGAGCTTACAGGGGGCCGGGGGCTACACCTTC. Protein: CAGSPMSLQGAGGYTF.

This clonotype has ten or more counts. The chain combines TRBV5-1 with TRBJ2-1; 12 bases agree with TRBD1. Germline CDR1 reads SGHRS; CDR2 reads YFSETQ. The CDR3 has 15 residues. J lost 8 bases, V lost 4 bases, and 7 bases had no gene match. The CDR3: CASSRGQGAVYEQFF. In nucleotides, the CDR3 is TGCGCCAGCAGCCGGGGACAGGGGGCTGTCTATGAGCAGTTCTTC.

Notes on this clonotype: The CDR3 carries no conserved terminal phenylalanine or tryptophan, so it likely arises from a read error. This sequence joins TRBV11-2 and TRBJ1-2; D is unresolved. Germline CDR1 SGHAT, CDR2 FQNNGV. The length of the CDR3 is 13 residues. Trimming cost V 4 bases and J 8 bases, with 14 bases left between them. The CDR3: CASSSDPVSGYTS. CDR3 DNA: TGTGCCAGCAGCTCAGATCCAGTATCGGGCTACACCTCC.

This clonotype was recorded many times. This sequence joins TRBV12-5 and TRBJ2-4, with D perhaps given as TRBD1 or TRBD2 (5 bases each). This CDR3 comprises 15 residues. Germline V gene lookup returns CDR1 LGHNT and CDR2 FRNRAP. The ends were cut back, 4 bases at V and 0 bases at J, with 10 bases in the middle. The CDR3 DNA follows: TGTGCTAGTGGTTCTGGGGGATTAGCCAAAAACATTCAGTACTTC. Protein: CASGSGGLAKNIQYF.

There are a few counts of this clonotype. V gene TRBV28 combines with J gene TRBJ2-7, with D possibly TRBD2 on 6 matching bases. From germline, CDR1 is MDHEN and CDR2 SYDVKM. Trimming removed 0 bases from V and 0 bases from J, with 9 bases in between. The CDR3 length is 15 residues. CDR3 nucleotide sequence: TGTGCCAGCAGTTTATGGGGGGGTAGCTCCTACGAGCAGTACTTC. Translation: CASSLWGGSSYEQYF.

Of note for this clonotype: This may arise from a read error, as a much more abundant clone is one base away. V is TRBV6-5 and J is TRBJ2-5; unclear D gene. Germline-derived CDR1 and CDR2 are MNHEY and SVGAGI. There are 15 residues in the CDR3. Trimming cost V 2 bases and J 5 bases, with 15 bases left between them. The CDR3 loop is CASSYTLQHGETQYF. CDR3 DNA: TGTGCCAGCAGTTACACCCTTCAGCACGGGGAGACCCAGTACTTC.

This clonotype appeared a few times. A much larger clone lies a single base off, so this may be a read error. The rearrangement joins TRBV12-3 or TRBV12-4 to TRBJ2-5, with 7 bases aligning to TRBD2. This CDR3 has 13 residues. In DNA form, the CDR3 reads TGTGCCTGCAGCAGAGCGGGAACAGAGACCCAGTACTTC. Its protein product is CACSRAGTETQYF.

Concerning this clonotype itself: The junction and the germline gene differ at one end; a read error may be behind it. The chain is built from TRBV6-4 and TRBJ2-1; no reliable D call. Germline loops: CDR1 MRHNA, CDR2 SNTAGT. The CDR3 has 14 amino acids. Here the CDR3 DNA reads TGTGCCAGTAGTGTAGGCCCGAACTACAATGAGCAGTTCTTC. It is translated as CASSVGPNYNEQFF.

As to this clonotype: An end of the junction differs from the germline gene, which may be a read error. This CDR3 reads CASSKGDRVEETQYF. As DNA, the CDR3 is TGTGCCAGCAGCAAGGGGGACAGGGTAGAGGAGACCCAGTACTTC. The chain recombines TRBV5-1 with TRBJ2-5; 9 bases match TRBD1. CDR1 SGHRS and CDR2 YFSETQ come from the germline V gene. This CDR3 is built from 15 residues.

In this sample, this clonotype turned up many times. The chain couples TRBV5-4 to TRBJ2-1; 7 bases are a match to TRBD2. Per the germline V gene, CDR1 is SGHNT and CDR2 is YYREEE (reference sequence). The J segment lost 5 bases and the V segment lost 0 bases, leaving 5 bases of the junction unmatched. The CDR3 covers 15 residues. This chain's CDR3 is CASSLVAGDHNEQFF. CDR3 nucleotide sequence: TGTGCCAGCAGCTTGGTGGCGGGAGATCACAATGAGCAGTTCTTC.

Worth noting for this clonotype: Germline and junction disagree at one end, which may indicate a read error. The chain has TRBV11-3 and TRBJ1-2; maybe TRBD1 (5 bases). This CDR3 region has 13 residues. CDR1 and CDR2 (germline): SGHNT, YENEEA. Here the CDR3 reads CASGPDTNDGYTF. In DNA, the CDR3 is TGTGCCAGCGGCCCGGACACTAACGATGGCTACACCTTC.

Points on this clonotype: A read error is likely, as this CDR3 ends without the conserved phenylalanine or tryptophan. The chain joins TRBV5-4 to TRBJ2-4; 11 bases fit TRBD2. Germline V gene sequence: CDR1 SGHNT, CDR2 YYREEE (reference sequence). The CDR3 consists of 20 residues. The ends lost 0 bases at V and 0 bases at J; junction bases unmatched: 11. CDR3 protein: CASSLESASGRPQAKNIQYL. The CDR3 DNA is TGTGCCAGCAGCTTGGAAAGTGCTAGCGGGAGGCCCCAAGCCAAAAACATTCAGTACTTG.